This T cell receptor beta chain comes out of a study of shared clonotypes between healthy human individuals. General study findings and limits: Relative to clonotypes present in all four donors, those not shared had lower generation probabilities.

The data were produced by immunoSEQ multiplex PCR, yet TCRdb's version contains in-frame clones alone and is incomplete. This table has some 2,500,000 clones, over 85% appearing once. This CDR3 contains 15 residues. Germline CDR1 is SGHDT and CDR2 is YYEEEE. Trimming shortened V by 4 bases and J by 1 base, and 14 bases separated the two germline ends. With regard to this clone: What it binds is not known.

The sequence derives from a man between 18 and 35 years old in good health. Some clones in this sample may be carry-over from other donors' samples. The V and J genes are TRBV5-6 and TRBJ1-1; D ambiguous. The sample taken for sequencing was naive CD4+ T cells from PBMCs. Indicated subset: CD45RA+ positively selected. The CDR3 DNA reads as TGTGCCAGCAGCCGCCTTGAGGCGACGAACACTGAAGCTTTCTTT. It translates to CASSRLEATNTEAFF. The variable domain in full, with the rest retrieved from reference TRBV5-6 and TRBJ1-1, is DAGVTQSPTHLIKTRGQQVTLRCSPKSGHDTVSWYQQALGQGPQFIFQYYEEEERQRGNFPDRFSGHQFPNYSSELNVNALLLGDSALYLCASSRLEATNTEAFFGQGTRLTVV.